Presented here are 9 T cell receptor beta chains from one specimen sequenced in a study of metastatic and nonmetastatic thyroid tumors. Every patient was untreated before thyroid surgery. With MiXCR, TCRdb called clones anew from the PCR reads. The sample carries about 35,000 clones, roughly 29% recorded once. Sequencing was done on a sample of blood. Receptors were obtained from a female donor with papillary thyroid cancer or a benign thyroid nodule (not recorded which). Some clones in this sample may be carry-over from other donors' samples.

This chain's CDR3 is CASGLNLLAGESYEQYF. The CDR3, as DNA: TGTGCCAGCGGCCTCAACCTACTAGCGGGAGAGTCCTACGAGCAGTACTTC. The V call is TRBV7-3, the J call TRBJ2-7; 11 nucleotides line up with TRBD2. CDR3 length equals 17 residues. With V trimmed by 8 bases and J by 1 base, 13 bases remained unmatched. Germline-derived CDR1 and CDR2 are SGHTA and FQGTGA. Combining the CDR3 with reference TRBV7-3 and TRBJ2-7 gives the whole variable domain GAGVSQTPSNKVTEKGKYVELRCDPISGHTALYWYRQSLGQGPEFLIYFQGTGAADDSGLPNDRFFAVRPEGSVSTLKIQRTERGDSAVYLCASGLNLLAGESYEQYFGPGTRLTVT.

Within the sample, this clone is medium-sized. The J gene is TRBJ2-7, the V gene TRBV20-1, with D possibly being TRBD1 (6 bases). The germline V gene encodes CDR1 DFQATT and CDR2 SNEGSKA (reference sequence). V lost 7 bases, J lost 2 bases, and 18 bases lay in between. The CDR3 is 14 amino acids. The CDR3 protein is CSVPPGHGTYEQYF. The CDR3 DNA follows: TGCAGTGTCCCCCCGGGACACGGCACCTACGAGCAGTACTTC.

This clone was found a few times. The V call is TRBV2, the J call TRBJ1-1, with 7 bases fitting TRBD1. The CDR3 length is 12 residues. Germline V CDR1 and CDR2: SNHLY, FYNNEI. J gave up 10 bases and V 8 bases, and 10 bases lay outside the gene matches. The CDR3 is CASYSTGATAFF. The CDR3 region has the DNA TGTGCCAGCTATAGCACAGGGGCAACAGCTTTCTTT.

This clone was detected ten times or more. The genes are TRBV4-1 and TRBJ1-6; D perhaps matches TRBD1 (5 bases). The CDR3 is 15 amino acids. CDR1 MGHRA and CDR2 YSYEKL come from the germline V gene. Trimming removed 1 base from V and 7 bases from J, with 11 bases in between. This chain's CDR3 is CASSQAGQLNSPLHF. CDR3 coding DNA: TGCGCCAGCAGCCAAGCGGGGCAGCTCAATTCACCCCTCCACTTT.

The rearrangement uses TRBV7-9 and TRBJ1-2, with D unresolved. This CDR3 comprises 13 residues. The V end lost 1 base, the J end lost 8 bases, and 11 bases lay between the germline ends. From germline, CDR1 is SEHNR and CDR2 FQNEAQ (reference sequence). Written as DNA, the CDR3 is TGTGCCAGCAGCTTAGGGTATGTCGAAGGCTACACCTTC. It yields the protein CASSLGYVEGYTF.

Judged by abundance, this clone is medium-sized. The chain links TRBV6-1 to TRBJ1-1; D ambiguous. Per germline, CDR1 MNHNS and CDR2 SASEGT. V gave up 3 bases and J gave up 0 bases, with 11 bases separating them. This CDR3 has 15 amino acids. The DNA for the CDR3 is TGTGCCAGCAGTGACCGCCGGGAAATGAACACTGAAGCTTTCTTT. Translation gives CASSDRREMNTEAFF.

This clone was detected only a few times. The chain has TRBV12-3 or TRBV12-4 and TRBJ2-3, with D perhaps TRBD1 (5 bases). CDR3 length: 15 residues. V was pared by 7 bases and J by 6 bases, with 20 bases between. The CDR3 region has the DNA TGTGCCAGCATCCCAATGGTGGGGCGATCGGATACGCAGTATTTT. It is translated as CASIPMVGRSDTQYF.

In its sample, this clone was seen once. Its ends do not fully match the called genes, so a read error is possible. The chain combines TRBV18 with TRBJ1-5; 7 bases are shared with TRBD1. Germline CDR1 KGHSH, CDR2 LQKENI. The CDR3 sequence is 14 residues long. The CDR3 DNA follows: TGTGCCAGCTCACCGGGACAGTACAATCAGCCCCAGGATTTT. Its translation: CASSPGQYNQPQDF.

By sample share, this clone is medium-sized. This chain uses TRBV6-1 with TRBJ2-1; 11 nucleotides agree with TRBD2. The CDR3 loop spans 15 amino acids. V was clipped by 2 bases and J by 3 bases; unmatched bases: 0. The germline gives CDR1 MNHNS, CDR2 SASEGT. The CDR3 reads CASSELAGGYNEQFF. In DNA, the CDR3 is TGTGCCAGCAGTGAACTAGCGGGGGGCTACAATGAGCAGTTCTTC.